This TCR beta chain was observed in a study of control samples from healthy donors and cancer patients. Trimming took 7 bases from V and 2 from J, leaving 14 bases between them. This CDR3 region has 15 residues. Germline V CDR1 and CDR2: MNHEY, SVGAGI. Generated by immunoSEQ multiplex PCR, the TCRdb table keeps only in-frame clones and is missing some. The sample lists about 150,000 clones; roughly 93% were seen once. The J gene is TRBJ2-2, the V gene TRBV6-5, with D unclear. The specimen was blood. The origin of this receptor is a man aged 50-59 years in good health. The CDR3 coding sequence is TGTGCCAGCAAAAGGGCGGACCTAAACACCGGGGAGCTGTTTTTT. Encoded protein: CASKRADLNTGELFF.